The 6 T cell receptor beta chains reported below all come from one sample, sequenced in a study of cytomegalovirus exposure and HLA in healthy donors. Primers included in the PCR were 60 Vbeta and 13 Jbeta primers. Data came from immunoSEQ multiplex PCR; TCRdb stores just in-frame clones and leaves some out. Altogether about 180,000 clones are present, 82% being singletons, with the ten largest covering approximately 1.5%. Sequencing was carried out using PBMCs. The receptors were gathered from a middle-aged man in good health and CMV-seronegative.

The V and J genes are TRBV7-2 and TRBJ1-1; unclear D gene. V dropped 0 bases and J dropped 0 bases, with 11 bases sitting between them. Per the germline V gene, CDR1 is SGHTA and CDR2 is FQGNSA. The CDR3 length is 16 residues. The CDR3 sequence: CASSLASRALNTEAFF. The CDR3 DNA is TGTGCCAGCAGCTTAGCGTCGAGGGCCCTGAACACTGAAGCTTTCTTT.

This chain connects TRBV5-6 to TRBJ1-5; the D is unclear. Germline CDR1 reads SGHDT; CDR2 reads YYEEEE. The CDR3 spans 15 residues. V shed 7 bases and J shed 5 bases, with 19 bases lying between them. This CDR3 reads CASDGERVEDQPQHF. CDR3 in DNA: TGTGCCAGCGACGGTGAACGGGTAGAAGATCAGCCCCAGCATTTT.

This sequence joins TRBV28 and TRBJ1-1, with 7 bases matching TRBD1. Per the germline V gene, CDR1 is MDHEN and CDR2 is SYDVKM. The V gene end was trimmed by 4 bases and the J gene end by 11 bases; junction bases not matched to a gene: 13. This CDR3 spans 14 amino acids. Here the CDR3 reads CASSSIGQALRAFF. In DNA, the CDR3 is TGTGCCAGCAGTTCCATCGGACAGGCTCTCAGGGCTTTCTTT.

CDR3 region: CASSLVAGAPEAFF. CDR3 sequence (DNA): TGTGCCAGCAGCTTAGTTGCAGGGGCCCCTGAAGCTTTCTTT. The chain uses TRBV11-2 and TRBJ1-1, with a tentative D call TRBD1 (6 bases). Trimming removed 1 base from V and 6 bases from J, with 12 bases in between. In germline, CDR1 is SGHAT, CDR2 FQNNGV. The CDR3 length is 14 residues.

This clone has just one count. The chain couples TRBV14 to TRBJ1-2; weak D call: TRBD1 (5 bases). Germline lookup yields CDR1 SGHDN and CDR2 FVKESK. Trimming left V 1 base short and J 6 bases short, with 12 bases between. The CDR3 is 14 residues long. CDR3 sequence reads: CASSQASRVDGYTF. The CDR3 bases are TGTGCCAGCAGCCAAGCCAGCAGGGTTGATGGCTACACCTTC.

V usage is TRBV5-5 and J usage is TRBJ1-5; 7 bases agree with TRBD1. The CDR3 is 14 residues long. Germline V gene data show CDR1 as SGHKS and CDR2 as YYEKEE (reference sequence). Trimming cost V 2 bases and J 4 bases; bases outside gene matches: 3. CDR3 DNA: TGTGCCAGCAGCTTAACAGGGGAGAATCAGCCCCAGCATTTT. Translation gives CASSLTGENQPQHF.